The clone carrying this T cell receptor (beta chain) was observed many times. As yet, its antigen is unknown. The sample belongs to a study of T cell repertoires in cytomegalovirus infection. Study-wide background: Indications of both CMV infection and matching HLA type were provided by public TCR beta signatures.

TCRdb redid the calling of the reads with MiXCR, one entry per CDR3 protein. The data hold about 230,000 distinct CDR3 sequences, with approximately 7% observed a single time. Regarding the study as a whole: It was HLA-C-restricted CMV-specific TCR beta clonotypes that dominated the response ex vivo. Summed frequency of shared TCR beta families picked out CMV carriers who also had the relevant HLA.

The CDR3 totals 16 residues. V trimming: 8 bases; J trimming: 4 bases; junction bases outside the gene matches: 10. Germline loops: CDR1 LNHDA, CDR2 SQIVND (reference sequence). V and J are TRBV19 and TRBJ2-1; 11 bases agree with TRBD1. This sequence was found in a human donor in good health (CMV status not recorded). Some clones in this sample may be carry-over from other donors' samples. Sequenced material: PBMCs. Here the CDR3 reads CASLDRGRSLYNEQFF. CDR3 coding DNA: TGTGCCAGTTTGGACAGGGGGCGATCCTTATACAATGAGCAGTTCTTC.